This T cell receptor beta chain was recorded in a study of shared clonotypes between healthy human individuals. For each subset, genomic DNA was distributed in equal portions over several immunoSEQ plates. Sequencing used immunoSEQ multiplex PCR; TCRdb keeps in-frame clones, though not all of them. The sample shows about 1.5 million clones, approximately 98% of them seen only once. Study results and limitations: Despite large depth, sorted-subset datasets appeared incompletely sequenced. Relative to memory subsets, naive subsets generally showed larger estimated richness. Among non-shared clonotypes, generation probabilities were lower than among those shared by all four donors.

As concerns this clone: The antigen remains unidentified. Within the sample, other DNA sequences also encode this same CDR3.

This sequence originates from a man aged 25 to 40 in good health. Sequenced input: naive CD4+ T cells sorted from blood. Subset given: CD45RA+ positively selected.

This CDR3 is CASSLERGDTQYF. The CDR3, as DNA: TGCGCCAGCAGCTTGGAGAGGGGAGATACGCAGTATTTT. The genes are TRBV5-1 and TRBJ2-3; D may be TRBD1 or TRBD2 (5 bases each). Trimming cost V 0 bases and J 5 bases, with 7 bases left between them. This CDR3 has 13 residues. CDR1 is SGHRS and CDR2 is YFSETQ in the germline V gene.